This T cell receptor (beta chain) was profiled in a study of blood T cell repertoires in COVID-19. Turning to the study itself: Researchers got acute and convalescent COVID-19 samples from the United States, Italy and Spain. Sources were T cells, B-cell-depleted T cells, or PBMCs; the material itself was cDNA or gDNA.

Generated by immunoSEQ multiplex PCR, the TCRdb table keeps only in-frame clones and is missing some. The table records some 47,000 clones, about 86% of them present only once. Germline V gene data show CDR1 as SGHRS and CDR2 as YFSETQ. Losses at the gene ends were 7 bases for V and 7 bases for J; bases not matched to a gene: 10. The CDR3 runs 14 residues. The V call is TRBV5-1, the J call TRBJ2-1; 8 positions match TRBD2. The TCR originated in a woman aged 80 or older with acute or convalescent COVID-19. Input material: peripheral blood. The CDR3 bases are TGCGCCAGCGCGGCGGGGGGAGTGTCGAATGAGCAGTTCTTC. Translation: CASAAGGVSNEQFF.